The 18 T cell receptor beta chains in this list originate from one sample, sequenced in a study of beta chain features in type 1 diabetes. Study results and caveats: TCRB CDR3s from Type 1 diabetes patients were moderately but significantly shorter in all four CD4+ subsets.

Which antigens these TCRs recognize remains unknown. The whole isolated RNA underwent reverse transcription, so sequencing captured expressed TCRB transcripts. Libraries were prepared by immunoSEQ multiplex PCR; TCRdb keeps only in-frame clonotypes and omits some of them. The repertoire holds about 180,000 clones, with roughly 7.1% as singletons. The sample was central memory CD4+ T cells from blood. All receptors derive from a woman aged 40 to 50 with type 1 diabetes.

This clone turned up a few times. Here the CDR3 DNA reads TGTGCCACGGGATCAGGGGTTAACTCTGGGGCCAACGTCCTGACTTTC. It codes for CATGSGVNSGANVLTF. The rearrangement uses TRBV7-9 and TRBJ2-6; D may be TRBD1 (6 bases). With 10 bases removed from V and 0 bases from J, the gap between germline ends came to 16 bases. Germline assignment: CDR1 SEHNR and CDR2 FQNEAQ (reference sequence). This CDR3 comprises 16 residues.

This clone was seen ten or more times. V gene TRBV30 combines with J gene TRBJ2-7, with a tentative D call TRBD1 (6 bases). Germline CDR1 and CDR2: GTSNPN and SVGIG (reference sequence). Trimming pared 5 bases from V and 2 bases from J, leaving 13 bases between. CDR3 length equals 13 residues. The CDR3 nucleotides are TGTGCCTGGGCGCAGGGGACACCCTACGAGCAGTACTTC. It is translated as CAWAQGTPYEQYF.

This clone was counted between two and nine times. The CDR3, as DNA: TGCAGCACTGGACTTAGCGGGAAGCACGAGCAGTACTTC. Its protein is CSTGLSGKHEQYF. The J gene is TRBJ2-7, the V gene TRBV29-1, with 8 bases fitting TRBD2. Trimming at V came to 8 bases and at J to 5 bases, leaving 11 bases not matched to a gene. The CDR3 totals 13 residues. The V gene's germline CDR1 is SQVTM and CDR2 ANQGSEA.

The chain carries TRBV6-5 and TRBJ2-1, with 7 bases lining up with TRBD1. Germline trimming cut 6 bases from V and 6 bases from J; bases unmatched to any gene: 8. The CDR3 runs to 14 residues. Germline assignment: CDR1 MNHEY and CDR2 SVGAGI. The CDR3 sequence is CASRSLGQSNEQFF. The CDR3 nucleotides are TGTGCCAGCAGATCACTGGGACAGTCCAATGAGCAGTTCTTC.

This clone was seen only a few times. The CDR3 region is CASSESGKKEKLFF. Here the CDR3 DNA reads TGTGCCAGCAGTGAGTCAGGGAAGAAAGAAAAACTGTTTTTT. The chain carries TRBV2 and TRBJ1-4; weak D call: TRBD1 (5 bases). The CDR3 is 14 residues long. The germline V gene encodes CDR1 SNHLY and CDR2 FYNNEI. The V end lost 3 bases, the J end lost 8 bases, and 13 bases lay between the germline ends.

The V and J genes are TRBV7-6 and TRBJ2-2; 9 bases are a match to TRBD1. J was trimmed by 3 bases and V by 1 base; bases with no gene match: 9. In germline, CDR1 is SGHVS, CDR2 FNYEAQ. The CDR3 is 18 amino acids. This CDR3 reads CASSLVAGTGQHTGELFF. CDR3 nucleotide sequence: TGTGCCAGCAGCTTAGTGGCCGGGACAGGGCAACACACCGGGGAGCTGTTTTTT.

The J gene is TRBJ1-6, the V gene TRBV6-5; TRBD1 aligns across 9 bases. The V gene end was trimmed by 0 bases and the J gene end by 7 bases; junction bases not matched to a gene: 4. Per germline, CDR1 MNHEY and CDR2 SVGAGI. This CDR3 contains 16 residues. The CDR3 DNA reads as TGTGCCAGCAGTTACTCCGCCGGGACAGGGAATTCACCCCTCCACTTT. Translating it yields CASSYSAGTGNSPLHF.

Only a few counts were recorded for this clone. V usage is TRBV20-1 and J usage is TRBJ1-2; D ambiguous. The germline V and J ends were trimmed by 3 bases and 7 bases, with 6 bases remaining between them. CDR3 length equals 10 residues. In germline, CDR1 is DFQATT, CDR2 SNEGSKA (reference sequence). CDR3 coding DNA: TGCAGTGCTAGGGAGGCTGGCTACACCTTC. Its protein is CSAREAGYTF.

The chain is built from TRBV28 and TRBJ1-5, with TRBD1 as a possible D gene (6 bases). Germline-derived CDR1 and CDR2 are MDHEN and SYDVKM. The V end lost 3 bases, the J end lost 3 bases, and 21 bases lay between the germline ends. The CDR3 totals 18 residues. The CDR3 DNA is TGTGCCAGCAGTTTCGCTCGGCTGACAGGTTGGAACAATCAGCCCCAGCATTTT. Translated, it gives CASSFARLTGWNNQPQHF.

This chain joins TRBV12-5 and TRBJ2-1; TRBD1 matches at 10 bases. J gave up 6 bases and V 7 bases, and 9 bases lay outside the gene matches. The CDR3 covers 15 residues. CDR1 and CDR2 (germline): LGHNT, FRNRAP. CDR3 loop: CASALLDRGGNEQFF. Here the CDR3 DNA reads TGTGCTAGTGCCCTCTTGGACAGGGGGGGCAATGAGCAGTTCTTC.

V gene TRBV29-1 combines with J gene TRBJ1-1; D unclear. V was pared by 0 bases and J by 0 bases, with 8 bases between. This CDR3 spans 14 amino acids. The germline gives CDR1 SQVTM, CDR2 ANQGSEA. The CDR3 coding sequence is TGCAGCGTTGAAGAGCAGAGGATGAACACTGAAGCTTTCTTT. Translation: CSVEEQRMNTEAFF.

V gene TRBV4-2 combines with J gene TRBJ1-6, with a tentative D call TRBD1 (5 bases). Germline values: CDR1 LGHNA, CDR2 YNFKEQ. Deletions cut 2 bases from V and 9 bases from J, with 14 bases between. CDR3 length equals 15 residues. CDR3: CASSQLRQGGSPLHF. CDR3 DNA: TGTGCCAGCAGCCAACTTAGGCAGGGAGGTTCACCCCTCCACTTT.

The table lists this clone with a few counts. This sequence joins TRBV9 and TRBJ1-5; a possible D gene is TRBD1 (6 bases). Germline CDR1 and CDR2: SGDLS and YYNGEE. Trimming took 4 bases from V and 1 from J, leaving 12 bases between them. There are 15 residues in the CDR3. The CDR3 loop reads CASSTTGGSNQPQHF. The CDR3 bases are TGTGCCAGCAGCACGACAGGTGGGAGCAATCAGCCCCAGCATTTT.

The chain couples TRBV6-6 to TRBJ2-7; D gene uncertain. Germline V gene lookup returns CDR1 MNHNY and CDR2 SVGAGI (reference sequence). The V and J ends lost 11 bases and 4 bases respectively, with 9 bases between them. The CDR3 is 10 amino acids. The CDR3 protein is CAGVRYEQYF. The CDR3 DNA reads TGTGCCGGAGTCCGATACGAGCAGTACTTC.

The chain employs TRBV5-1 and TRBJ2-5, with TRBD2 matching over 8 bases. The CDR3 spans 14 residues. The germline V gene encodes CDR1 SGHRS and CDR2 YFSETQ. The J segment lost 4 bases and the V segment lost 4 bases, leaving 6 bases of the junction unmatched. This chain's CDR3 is CASSPFREGETQYF. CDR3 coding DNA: TGCGCCAGCAGCCCGTTCCGGGAGGGAGAGACCCAGTACTTC.

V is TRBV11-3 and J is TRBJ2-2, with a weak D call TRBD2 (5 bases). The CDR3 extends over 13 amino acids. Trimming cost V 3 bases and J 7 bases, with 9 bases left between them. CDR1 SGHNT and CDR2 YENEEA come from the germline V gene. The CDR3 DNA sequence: TGTGCCAGCAGCTTGGCCGGGATCGGGGAGCTGTTTTTT. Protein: CASSLAGIGELFF.

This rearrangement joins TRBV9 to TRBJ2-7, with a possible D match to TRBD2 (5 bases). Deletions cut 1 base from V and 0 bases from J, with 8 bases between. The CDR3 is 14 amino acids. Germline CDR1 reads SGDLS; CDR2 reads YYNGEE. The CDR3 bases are TGTGCCAGCAGCGTATTGAGGGCCTCCTACGAGCAGTACTTC. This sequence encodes CASSVLRASYEQYF.

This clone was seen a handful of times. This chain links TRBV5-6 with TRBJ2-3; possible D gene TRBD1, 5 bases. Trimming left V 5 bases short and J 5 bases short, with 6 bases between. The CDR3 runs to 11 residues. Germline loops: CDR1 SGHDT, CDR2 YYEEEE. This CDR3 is CASSRGDTQYF. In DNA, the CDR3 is TGTGCCAGCAGTAGGGGAGATACGCAGTATTTT. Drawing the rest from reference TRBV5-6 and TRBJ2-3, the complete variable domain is DAGVTQSPTHLIKTRGQQVTLRCSPKSGHDTVSWYQQALGQGPQFIFQYYEEEERQRGNFPDRFSGHQFPNYSSELNVNALLLGDSALYLCASSRGDTQYFGPGTRLTVL.